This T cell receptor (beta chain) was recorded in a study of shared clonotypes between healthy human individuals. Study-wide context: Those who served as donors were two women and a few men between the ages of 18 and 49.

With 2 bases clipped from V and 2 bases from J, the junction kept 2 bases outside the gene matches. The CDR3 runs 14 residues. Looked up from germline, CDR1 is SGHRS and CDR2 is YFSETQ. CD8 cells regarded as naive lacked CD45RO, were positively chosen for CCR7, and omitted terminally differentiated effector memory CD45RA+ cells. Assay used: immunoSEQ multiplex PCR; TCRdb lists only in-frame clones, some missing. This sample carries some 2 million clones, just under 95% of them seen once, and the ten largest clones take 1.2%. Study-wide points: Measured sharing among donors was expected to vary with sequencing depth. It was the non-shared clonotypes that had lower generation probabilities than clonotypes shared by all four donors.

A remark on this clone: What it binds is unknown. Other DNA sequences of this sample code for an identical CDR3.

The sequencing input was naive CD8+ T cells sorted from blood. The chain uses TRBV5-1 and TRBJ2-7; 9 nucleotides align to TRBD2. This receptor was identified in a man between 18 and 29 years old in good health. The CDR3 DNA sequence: TGCGCCAGCAGCTTTGCGGGAGGGACCTACGAGCAGTACTTC. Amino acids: CASSFAGGTYEQYF.